This TCR beta chain is drawn from a study of cytotoxic CD8 clonotypes in ibrutinib-treated CLL. Sequenced by immunoSEQ multiplex PCR; TCRdb stores in-frame clones only, minus some. The table records under 200,000 clones, approximately 80% of them present only once. The germline V and J ends were trimmed by 0 bases and 12 bases, with 15 bases remaining between them. The CDR3 spans 14 residues. CDR1 and CDR2 from the germline V gene are SGHTA and FQGNSA. This clonotype originated in a human donor with chronic lymphocytic leukemia. Sequenced material: PBMCs, taken after 24 months of ibrutinib treatment. The V and J genes are TRBV7-2 and TRBJ2-1; D tentatively fits TRBD1 or TRBD2 (5 bases each). The CDR3, as DNA: TGTGCCAGCAGCTTAGCGGGGGTAGGTAAGGGGCAGTTCTTC. This gives the protein CASSLAGVGKGQFF.